The entry that follows covers one T cell receptor beta chain sequence. What antigen it recognizes has not been identified. No per-base quality is available; no much larger clone lies one base away. The cohort was made up of approximately 670 healthy bone marrow donors. All cohort members were sampled while nominally healthy, although unrecorded immune exposures were likely present. The donor tested CMV seronegative and was one of the 352 seronegative cohort members. A peripheral blood sample was collected from each donor, and TCR beta sequencing was performed on peripheral blood mononuclear cells. The Qiagen DNeasy Blood Extraction Kit was used to extract genomic DNA from the blood cell samples. The data were obtained in a study of cytomegalovirus exposure and HLA in healthy donors (dated by TCRdb to 2016 to 2017). About the investigation overall: According to an earlier analysis of a few hundred of the donors, some 180 million T cells yielded 90 million to 130 million unique TCR beta sequences and approximately 280 Gb of sequence data. Donor age, sex, ethnicity and CMV serostatus were compiled together with the repertoire data. Every repertoire in the discovery cohort had been generated on one and the same sequencing platform. The study used immunosequencing to profile the T cell repertoires of 666 subjects and linked those repertoires to cytomegalovirus serostatus. The number of donors typed differed by locus, with roughly 620-630 for A, B, C, DRB1 and DQB1, 522 for DQA1, approximately 570 for DPA1, and around 430 for DPB1. A separate validation cohort of approximately 130 different subjects was used in addition to the roughly 670-subject first cohort. The aim of the study was to test whether cataloging public T cell receptors could identify signatures of past pathogen exposure. Among some 400 genotyped donors of the cohort, an average of roughly 230,000 unique TCR beta nucleotide sequences was sequenced per donor, of which about 18% were non-productive. An early release that covered fewer than 800 HLA-typed donors contained approximately 300 gigabases of sequencing data and around 80 million unique TCR sequences. To predict cytomegalovirus infection status, the study combined high-throughput TCR immunosequencing, statistical association of individual TCRs with disease status, and machine learning. The later analysis used no new phenotypic data to find candidate immune exposures, relying instead on TCR beta sequences and their occurrence across donors. A later genetic analysis took genome-wide SNP genotypes for about three fifths of the 666 donors and used that subset as a discovery cohort. Both class I and class II loci were covered by HLA typing, at four-digit resolution. Roughly five DR-DQ haplotypes were treated as single units for association and clustering because of strong linkage in the cohort. Of the roughly 390 genotyped donors, less than 85% were placed in the genetic ancestry cluster associated with self-reported Caucasian donors. An earlier analysis of 450 to 750 of the donors used high-throughput TCR beta sequencing to judge whether each TCR beta V gene segment behaved as functional or pseudogenic. A later analysis re-examined previously published TCR beta repertoires from roughly 650 donors and added high-resolution HLA genotyping to investigate patterns of TCR occurrence.

Spanning cysteine to phenylalanine, the CDR3 consists of 16 amino acids. The sequence is cut down to CDR3 DNA, 48 bases in frame from base 1. V and J are trimmed by 0 bases and 7 bases, and the gene matches miss 9 bases of the junction. The germline V gene (reference sequence) provides CDR1 MNHNY and CDR2 SVGAGI. Study-wide findings and limitations: A later analysis associated about 16,000 TCR beta sequences with specific HLA alleles at a false discovery rate of 0.05. In an earlier analysis of 587 of the donors, most TCR beta V segments were observed in productive rearrangements about 87% or about 30% of the time, broadly matching IMGT annotations. This cohort had only TCR beta chains sequenced, and the lack of alpha or paired-chain data limited which features could be detected. The presence/absence analyses assumed that sequencing depth was roughly uniform across donors, and that assumption may not be true. Over 15 rarely observed V segments, including chromosome 9 orphons, were excluded from the earlier analysis of 550 to 700 of the donors because counts were too low. Some IMGT-functional V segments, including TRBV6-2 and TRBV6-3, could not be told apart with the 87-base-pair reads, so those segments were excluded. The study gave a list of about 160 TCR beta chains associated with cytomegalovirus. Several of the top co-occurrence clusters appeared to be linked to parvovirus B19, influenza, CMV and Epstein-Barr virus, according to a later analysis. When HLA alleles, especially DR and DQ, strongly co-occurred, attributing TCR associations to individual alleles was difficult. The authors suggested that the approach could potentially be generalized to other disease states and immunological phenotypes. In a later analysis, TCR association rates were found to vary across HLA loci, with the most associated TCRs seen for DRB1 alleles and the fewest for HLA-C alleles. Across donors, most TCR sequences were observed very rarely, whereas some public TCRs were present in many individuals. A further reported finding was that TCR beta sequences accurately predicted the HLA-A and HLA-B alleles for most subjects in the first cohort. According to a later analysis, most CMV-associated TCR beta chains appeared to be HLA-restricted, and the HLA associations seemed to be driven largely by CMV exposure. The classifier was reported to diagnose cytomegalovirus status with high specificity and sensitivity in both the original and validation cohorts. A few of the identified cytomegalovirus-associated TCR beta chains were confirmed in vitro to be specific for cytomegalovirus antigens. Compared with the 666-donor mean, donors in an Asian-associated ancestry cluster had fewer N-insertions in productive TCRs, according to a later genetic analysis. An association between a missense DCLRE1C variant and V-gene and J-gene trimming of TCR beta chains was found in a later genetic analysis and replicated in an independent cohort. Because some donors lacked HLA typing at each locus, the association tests relied only on the typed subset. Compared with equally common non-associated chains, HLA-associated TCR beta chains in a later analysis were more clonally expanded and had lower generation probabilities. Linkage disequilibrium might explain the correlated functional status among segregating V segments, but an unknown experimental factor could not be ruled out. The sequencing pipeline was judged likely to have produced a cluster of highly shared sequence variants as a technical artifact. For the cohort, immune exposure information was limited to CMV serostatus.

Libraries were prepared through the immunoSEQ multiplex PCR assay. The multiplex PCR relied on a mix of 60 forward primers for TCR Vbeta segments and 13 reverse primers for TCR Jbeta segments. The CDR3 region of rearranged TCR beta genes was amplified from genomic DNA by a multiplex PCR assay. Amplified TCR beta libraries were sequenced as 87-base-pair reads on the Illumina HiSeq System. The paper's processing steps were these. A later analysis counted approximately 84 million unique TCR beta chains across the 666 repertoires, and 10 million to 12 million of these chains were shared by at least two donors. A nearest-neighbor algorithm error-corrected the raw reads and collapsed the reads into unique sequences, merging closely related sequences to remove PCR and sequencing errors. Alignment of CDR3 sequences to IMGT reference sequences was used to assign V, D and J gene segments. Each retained sequence needed at least a six-nucleotide match to both a V gene segment and a J gene segment. A rearrangement counted as productive if the CDR3 had no stop codons and remained in frame with V and J, and every other rearrangement counted as non-productive. CDR3 was defined by IMGT convention, running from the second conserved V-encoded cysteine to the conserved J-encoded phenylalanine. The earlier analysis of 500 to 600 of the donors excluded sequences that lacked an unambiguous match to a single V gene segment. An earlier analysis of approximately 590 of the donors called V segments functional above 56.7% productive rearrangements and segregating when the between-donor standard deviation exceeded 5%. A statistical classification framework was built for diagnosing cytomegalovirus status from the catalog of TCR beta chain sequences. In a later analysis, V and J genes were assigned by comparing TCR nucleotide sequences against IMGT/GENE-DB human TR gene sequences. The TCRdist pipeline was used in a later analysis to assign CDR3 sequences and most-parsimonious VDJ recombination scenarios. In a later analysis, each TCR beta chain was defined by its CDR3 amino acid sequence together with its V-gene family, and reads without a unique V-gene family were excluded. As a way to deal with suspected cross-contamination and a sequencing artifact, a later analysis dropped 450 to 700 nucleotide sequences that were highly shared and had low generation probability. A later analysis calculated a clonal expansion index for each public chain from normalized within-repertoire ranks of inferred template counts. Generation probabilities in a later analysis came from a VDJ recombination model fitted to out-of-frame rearrangements, and those results were checked against IGoR. In a later analysis, hypergeometric tests were used to score TCR-TCR, TCR-HLA and TCR-CMV co-occurrence, with a repertoire-size bias correction applied to TCR pairs. In a later analysis, false discovery rates were estimated by permuting HLA or CMV assignments 20 times. A later analysis grouped co-occurring TCRs with DBSCAN, adding TCRdist sequence similarity when clustering within HLA-allele-positive subsets. Co-occurrence clustering excluded repertoires with fewer than 30,000 or more than 120,000 public chains, plus five with anomalous nucleotide sharing. The source is immuneACCESS, and TCRdb retained only in-frame sequences with V and J called. Part of the clones is not carried over; for the studies checked, unresolved V genes explain less than half of this, and the remainder is unexplained. The V and J calls and clone size were taken over from that table, and D and trimming were inferred from the DNA. This sample holds under 80,000 clones; just under 75% were observed only once. Of the sample, 5% to 7% is held by the ten largest clones.

This TCR derives from a woman younger than 45 in good health and CMV-seronegative. The sequence links TRBV6-6 to TRBJ2-1, and 7 junction bases match TRBD1. Sequenced sample: PBMCs. The DNA sequence reads TGTGCCAGCAGTTACTCGAGGGACAGAGGCGTGAATGAGCAGTTCTTC. Translated, it gives CASSYSRDRGVNEQFF.